The rows below give T cell receptor beta chains drawn from one sample of a study of blood T cells in healthy people across ages. TCRdb redid the calling of the 5' RACE reads with MiXCR, one entry per CDR3 protein. This table holds over 1.5 million distinct CDR3 sequences, 40% to 55% found once. The sequencing sample was made of blood. The receptors originated from a woman aged 40 to 50 in good health. CDR3s include the opening cysteine and the closing phenylalanine or tryptophan. Each record gives: clone size, CDR3 length, V gene, J gene, D gene, CDR3 DNA, CDR3 protein. A D gene is named only where the DNA matches it firmly. Clone sizes are given selectively: once, few, many, or a class where the clone is expanded.

abundance: .
len: 13
v_gene: TRBV25-1
j_gene: TRBJ1-2
d_gene: .
CDR3nt: TGTGCCAGCAGTGAGACAACTAACTATGGCTACACCTTC
CDR3aa: CASSETTNYGYTF

abundance: .
len: 12
v_gene: TRBV10-3
j_gene: TRBJ2-5
d_gene: TRBD1
CDR3nt: TGTGCCAGCGCACAGACAGGGGATGAGCAGTACTTC
CDR3aa: CASAQTGDEQYF

abundance: few
len: 14
v_gene: TRBV7-9
j_gene: TRBJ1-2
d_gene: TRBD1
CDR3nt: TGTGCCAGCAGCAAGGGGACAGAGCATAATGGCTACACCTTC
CDR3aa: CASSKGTEHNGYTF

abundance: .
len: 16
v_gene: TRBV6-5
j_gene: TRBJ2-7
d_gene: TRBD2
CDR3nt: TGTGCCAGCAGCCCCAGGCGGACTAGCGGATCCTACGAGCAGTACTTC
CDR3aa: CASSPRRTSGSYEQYF

abundance: .
len: 16
v_gene: TRBV20-1
j_gene: TRBJ1-2
d_gene: TRBD1
CDR3nt: TGCAGTGCTAGAGTCACAGGGGGCCTGAATAACTATGGCTACACCTTC
CDR3aa: CSARVTGGLNNYGYTF

abundance: .
len: 15
v_gene: TRBV11-2
j_gene: TRBJ2-7
d_gene: .
CDR3nt: TGTGCCAGCAGCGCCGGGACTCAGATCTCCTACGAGCAGTACTTC
CDR3aa: CASSAGTQISYEQYF

abundance: .
len: 12
v_gene: TRBV6-1
j_gene: TRBJ1-2
d_gene: .
CDR3nt: TGTGCCAGCAGTGAAGTCAGAAATGGCTACACCTTC
CDR3aa: CASSEVRNGYTF

abundance: .
len: 16
v_gene: TRBV12-3/TRBV12-4
j_gene: TRBJ1-2
d_gene: TRBD1
CDR3nt: TGTGCCAGCAGAGACCGGGACAGGGAGAATAACTATGGCTACACCTTC
CDR3aa: CASRDRDRENNYGYTF

abundance: few
len: 16
v_gene: TRBV28
j_gene: TRBJ2-5
d_gene: TRBD1
CDR3nt: TGTGCCAGCAGTCTTTCGGGACAGGGGGCCGGAGAGACCCAGTACTTC
CDR3aa: CASSLSGQGAGETQYF

abundance: few
len: 16
v_gene: TRBV15
j_gene: TRBJ2-1
d_gene: TRBD1
CDR3nt: TGTGCCACCAGCAGACCCGGACAGGGTAGCCACAATGAGCAGTTCTTC
CDR3aa: CATSRPGQGSHNEQFF

abundance: few
len: 13
v_gene: TRBV5-1
j_gene: TRBJ2-5
d_gene: TRBD1
CDR3nt: TGTGCCAGCAGGACAGGGACAGAAGAGACCCAGTACTTC
CDR3aa: CASRTGTEETQYF

abundance: .
len: 16
v_gene: TRBV9
j_gene: TRBJ1-2
d_gene: .
CDR3nt: TGTGCCAGCAGCGTAGATCGGACAGCCCTTAACTATGGCTACACCTTC
CDR3aa: CASSVDRTALNYGYTF

abundance: few
len: 12
v_gene: TRBV29-1
j_gene: TRBJ1-6
d_gene: .
CDR3nt: TGCAGCGTTGGGGACGGGAATTCACCCCTCCACTTT
CDR3aa: CSVGDGNSPLHF

abundance: few
len: 12
v_gene: TRBV20-1
j_gene: TRBJ2-1
d_gene: .
CDR3nt: TGCAGTGCCTCGTGGCCCTACAATGAGCAGTTCTTC
CDR3aa: CSASWPYNEQFF

abundance: .
len: 11
v_gene: TRBV29-1
j_gene: TRBJ1-2
d_gene: .
CDR3nt: TGCAGCGCCGGCGAGAAGGAAGGCTACACCTTC
CDR3aa: CSAGEKEGYTF

abundance: few
len: 14
v_gene: TRBV6-2/TRBV6-3
j_gene: TRBJ2-5
d_gene: TRBD2
CDR3nt: TGTGCCAGCAGTTACACCCCTGGAGCGGGGGAGCAGTACTTC
CDR3aa: CASSYTPGAGEQYF

abundance: .
len: 16
v_gene: TRBV7-2
j_gene: TRBJ1-2
d_gene: .
CDR3nt: TGTGCCAGCAGCCCCGACAGAGCCCTAGCTAACTATGGCTACACCTTC
CDR3aa: CASSPDRALANYGYTF

abundance: .
len: 14
v_gene: TRBV7-2
j_gene: TRBJ2-7
d_gene: .
CDR3nt: TGTGCCAGCAGCTTAGACGTAGGGGCCAACGAGCAGTACTTC
CDR3aa: CASSLDVGANEQYF

abundance: .
len: 15
v_gene: TRBV28
j_gene: TRBJ1-2
d_gene: .
CDR3nt: TGTGCCAGCAGTGGCGACAGTTTCTGGGGCTATGGCTACACCTTC
CDR3aa: CASSGDSFWGYGYTF

abundance: few
len: 12
v_gene: TRBV20-1
j_gene: TRBJ2-1
d_gene: .
CDR3nt: TGCAGTGCTAGACAGACGGTCTATGAGCAGTTCTTC
CDR3aa: CSARQTVYEQFF

abundance: .
len: 17
v_gene: TRBV4-2
j_gene: TRBJ2-3
d_gene: .
CDR3nt: TGTGCCAGCAGCCCAAAGGCAGGCGGGGCTTCCACAGATACGCAGTATTTT
CDR3aa: CASSPKAGGASTDTQYF

abundance: few
len: 16
v_gene: TRBV15
j_gene: TRBJ2-6
d_gene: .
CDR3nt: TGTGCCACCAAACAGGGGGGGGACTCTGGGGCCAACGTCCTGACTTTC
CDR3aa: CATKQGGDSGANVLTF

abundance: many
len: 15
v_gene: TRBV10-3
j_gene: TRBJ2-1
d_gene: .
CDR3nt: TGTGCCATCAGTGAGTCTGGGTACTCCTACAATGAGCAGTTCTTC
CDR3aa: CAISESGYSYNEQFF

abundance: .
len: 14
v_gene: TRBV25-1
j_gene: TRBJ2-5
d_gene: .
CDR3nt: TGTGCCAGCAGTGAACCCCAGGGGAGGAGGGAGCAGTACTTC
CDR3aa: CASSEPQGRREQYF

abundance: .
len: 15
v_gene: TRBV15
j_gene: TRBJ1-5
d_gene: .
CDR3nt: TGTGCCACCAGCAGAGGACCTCTGGCCAATCAGCCCCAGCATTTT
CDR3aa: CATSRGPLANQPQHF

abundance: many
len: 13
v_gene: TRBV12-3/TRBV12-4
j_gene: TRBJ2-7
d_gene: .
CDR3nt: TGTGCCAGCAGTTACCTGGGTATCCACGAGCAGTACTTC
CDR3aa: CASSYLGIHEQYF

abundance: .
len: 14
v_gene: TRBV12-3/TRBV12-4
j_gene: TRBJ1-2
d_gene: .
CDR3nt: TGTGCCAGCAGTTTATCCCGGGTCCATTCAGGCTACACCTTC
CDR3aa: CASSLSRVHSGYTF

abundance: .
len: 15
v_gene: TRBV20-1
j_gene: TRBJ2-7
d_gene: .
CDR3nt: TGCAGTGCTAGACAGGATCGTCGTGCCTACAATGAGCAGTACTTC
CDR3aa: CSARQDRRAYNEQYF

abundance: .
len: 16
v_gene: TRBV20-1
j_gene: TRBJ2-5
d_gene: TRBD2
CDR3nt: TGCAGTGCTAGAGACTATCAGACTAGCAGACAAGAGACCCAGTACTTC
CDR3aa: CSARDYQTSRQETQYF

abundance: .
len: 16
v_gene: TRBV5-4
j_gene: TRBJ2-5
d_gene: TRBD2
CDR3nt: TGTGCCAGCAGCTTGGCAGGACTAGCGGGGAAAGAGACCCAGTACTTC
CDR3aa: CASSLAGLAGKETQYF

abundance: .
len: 17
v_gene: TRBV4-3
j_gene: TRBJ2-1
d_gene: TRBD2
CDR3nt: TGCGCCAGCAGCCAAGATACTAGCGGGGGGGCGTACAATGAGCAGTTCTTC
CDR3aa: CASSQDTSGGAYNEQFF

abundance: few
len: 17
v_gene: TRBV12-3/TRBV12-4
j_gene: TRBJ1-5
d_gene: TRBD1
CDR3nt: TGTGCCAGCAATCTACAGGGGATCCCAACCACTAATCAGCCCCAGCATTTT
CDR3aa: CASNLQGIPTTNQPQHF

abundance: few
len: 16
v_gene: TRBV6-2/TRBV6-3
j_gene: TRBJ2-6
d_gene: .
CDR3nt: TGTGCCAGCAGACGACGTGAAAACTCTGGGGCCAACGTCCTGACTTTC
CDR3aa: CASRRRENSGANVLTF

abundance: .
len: 16
v_gene: TRBV4-3
j_gene: TRBJ2-7
d_gene: TRBD2
CDR3nt: TGCGCCAGCAGCCAAGGAGCCCAGCGGGGGTCCTACGAGCAGTACTTC
CDR3aa: CASSQGAQRGSYEQYF

abundance: .
len: 14
v_gene: TRBV4-1
j_gene: TRBJ2-5
d_gene: .
CDR3nt: TGCGCCAGCAGCCGATCGGTGGTCCAAGAGACCCAGTACTTC
CDR3aa: CASSRSVVQETQYF

abundance: .
len: 15
v_gene: TRBV4-1
j_gene: TRBJ2-3
d_gene: .
CDR3nt: TGCGCCAGCAGCCAAGAACCGGCCTTCACAGATACGCAGTATTTT
CDR3aa: CASSQEPAFTDTQYF

abundance: few
len: 13
v_gene: TRBV6-2/TRBV6-3
j_gene: TRBJ2-5
d_gene: .
CDR3nt: TGTGCCAGCAGAGTGACTGATCAAGAGACCCAGTACTTC
CDR3aa: CASRVTDQETQYF

abundance: .
len: 14
v_gene: TRBV29-1
j_gene: TRBJ1-2
d_gene: .
CDR3nt: TGCAGCGTTGAGGAAGGGGGGAGAAACTATGGCTACACCTTC
CDR3aa: CSVEEGGRNYGYTF

abundance: many
len: 16
v_gene: TRBV4-2
j_gene: TRBJ2-5
d_gene: TRBD1
CDR3nt: TGTGCCAGCAGCCTAGCAGCCGGGACAGCCCAAGAGACCCAGTACTTC
CDR3aa: CASSLAAGTAQETQYF

abundance: .
len: 12
v_gene: TRBV20-1
j_gene: TRBJ1-6
d_gene: .
CDR3nt: TGCAGTGCTAGAGTCAGGGATTCACCCCTCCACTTT
CDR3aa: CSARVRDSPLHF